This passage covers 13 T cell receptor beta chains from one sample sequenced in a study of T cells in Graves' hyperthyroidism and ophthalmopathy. The TCR beta CDR3 regions underwent amplification using RNA transcripts as the source. An initial round of RT-PCR targeting the TCR CDR3 relied on the HTBI primer set. TCRdb reprocessed the multiplex PCR reads via MiXCR and lists one record per CDR3 protein. The data show 500,000 or so distinct CDR3 sequences, about 16% seen once. Sequences were obtained from blood. These receptors were obtained from a woman aged 30 to 39 with Graves' ophthalmopathy.

Many counts were recorded for this clonotype. CDR3 residues: CSVVLAERNEQFF. The DNA of the CDR3 is TGCAGCGTTGTACTAGCGGAGCGAAATGAGCAGTTCTTC. The rearrangement uses TRBV29-1 and TRBJ2-1; TRBD2 agrees at 8 bases. Germline CDR1 reads SQVTM; CDR2 reads ANQGSEA. The CDR3 is made up of 13 amino acids. The junction had 6 bases not matched to a gene; V was cut back by 4 bases and J by 7 bases.

This clonotype was counted many times. The CDR3 nucleotides are TGTGCCACCAGCAGAGACACGGCTACTAGGGCCCAAACTTACAATGAGCAGTTCTTC. Protein sequence: CATSRDTATRAQTYNEQFF. The chain combines TRBV15 with TRBJ2-1, with D possibly matching TRBD2 (5 bases). V shed 0 bases and J shed 4 bases, with 22 bases lying between them. The V gene's germline CDR1 is LNHNV and CDR2 YYDKDF (reference sequence). This CDR3 comprises 19 residues.

In its sample, this clonotype was seen many times. This chain uses TRBV7-2 with TRBJ2-1; D assignment may be TRBD1 or TRBD2 (5 bases each). Germline assignment: CDR1 SGHTA and CDR2 FQGNSA. Trimming removed 7 bases at V and 4 bases at J, with 17 bases between. The CDR3 length is 15 residues. CDR3 region: CASTILKGPYNEQFF. CDR3 coding DNA: TGTGCCAGCACCATACTCAAGGGACCTTACAATGAGCAGTTCTTC.

V is TRBV29-1 and J is TRBJ2-1, with 9 bases aligning to TRBD2. Germline CDR1 reads SQVTM; CDR2 reads ANQGSEA. This CDR3 comprises 15 residues. Losses at the gene ends were 6 bases for V and 0 bases for J; bases not matched to a gene: 6. CDR3 nucleotide sequence: TGCAGCGTATCCACAGCGGGAGGCTCCTACAATGAGCAGTTCTTC. Protein product: CSVSTAGGSYNEQFF.

This sequence joins TRBV28 and TRBJ2-7, with 10 nucleotides matching TRBD1. Germline CDR1 and CDR2: MDHEN and SYDVKM. The CDR3 runs 15 residues. V lost 8 bases to trimming and J lost 4 bases; unmatched junction nucleotides: 11. CDR3 sequence (DNA): TGTGCCAGCCAAGAACCGGGACAGGGGACATACGAGCAGTACTTC. Translated: CASQEPGQGTYEQYF.

This clonotype was detected ten times or more. The V call is TRBV6-1, the J call TRBJ2-5, with D possibly TRBD1 on 6 matching bases. Germline V CDR1 and CDR2: MNHNS, SASEGT. The CDR3 covers 14 residues. Trimming pared 8 bases from V and 2 bases from J, leaving 15 bases between. CDR3 region: CASQRSRGQETQYF. CDR3 nucleotide sequence: TGTGCCAGCCAGAGGAGTAGGGGGCAAGAGACCCAGTACTTC.

This clonotype was detected a few times. The chain employs TRBV27 and TRBJ2-7, with 10 nucleotides matching TRBD1. The germline V gene has CDR1 MNHEY and CDR2 SMNVEV (reference sequence). With V trimmed by 4 bases and J by 7 bases, 13 bases remained unmatched. The CDR3 extends over 16 amino acids. CDR3 region: CASSSSPGGQGSEQYF. In DNA, the CDR3 is TGTGCCAGCAGTTCCTCCCCCGGGGGACAGGGGTCGGAGCAGTACTTC.

There are a few counts of this clonotype. The V call is TRBV6-2 or TRBV6-3, the J call TRBJ2-7, with 9 bases that match TRBD2. This CDR3 has 18 amino acids. Germline V lookup: CDR1 MNHEY, CDR2 SVGEGT. The ends lost 0 bases at V and 2 bases at J; junction bases unmatched: 11. The DNA of the CDR3 is TGTGCCAGCAGTTACTCGTTAGGGAGACTAGCGGATACCTACGAGCAGTACTTC. This encodes CASSYSLGRLADTYEQYF.

In its sample, this clonotype was seen many times. The chain has TRBV20-1 and TRBJ2-7; 8 positions agree with TRBD2. Germline values: CDR1 DFQATT, CDR2 SNEGSKA (reference sequence). The CDR3 is 15 amino acids. Germline trimming cut 5 bases from V and 4 bases from J; bases unmatched to any gene: 13. The CDR3, as DNA: TGCAGTGCTCAAGCCGACGGGAGGGCCGGTTACGAGCAGTACTTC. Translating it yields CSAQADGRAGYEQYF.

This rearrangement joins TRBV14 to TRBJ1-1; D is uncertain. Germline assignment: CDR1 SGHDN and CDR2 FVKESK. V was pared by 5 bases and J by 5 bases, with 6 bases between. This CDR3 comprises 11 residues. The CDR3 DNA reads TGTGCCAGCAGCATTTCTACTGAAGCTTTCTTT. This gives the protein CASSISTEAFF.

V usage is TRBV19 and J usage is TRBJ1-1; possible D gene TRBD1, 6 bases. This CDR3 has 15 residues. CDR1 LNHDA and CDR2 SQIVND come from the germline V gene (reference sequence). V gave up 5 bases and J gave up 1 base, with 14 bases separating them. For the CDR3, the DNA is TGTGCCAGTAGTTTGGCAGGGGTGTGGAACACTGAAGCTTTCTTT. It encodes CASSLAGVWNTEAFF.

This clonotype was counted ten times or more. This chain links TRBV20-1 with TRBJ2-1; TRBD1 agrees at 10 bases. CDR3 length: 14 amino acids. Trimming at V came to 2 bases and at J to 7 bases, leaving 5 bases not matched to a gene. Germline V lookup: CDR1 DFQATT, CDR2 SNEGSKA (reference sequence). CDR3 DNA: TGCAGTGCTAGAACCGGGACAGGGGCGAATGAGCAGTTCTTC. This translates into CSARTGTGANEQFF.

The rearrangement links TRBV27 to TRBJ2-1; D gene unclear. V shed 2 bases and J shed 6 bases, with 14 bases lying between them. The CDR3 length is 15 residues. In germline, CDR1 is MNHEY, CDR2 SMNVEV (reference sequence). The CDR3 DNA reads TGTGCCAGCAGTTTAAGAGGTGGTTTGCGCAATGAGCAGTTCTTC. Its protein is CASSLRGGLRNEQFF.